These 31 T cell receptor beta chains originate from one sample sequenced in a study of regulatory T cells in long-lasting Graves disease. Regarding time point: persistent/refractory GD, antithyroid drugs over 5 years with positive TRAb. Researchers made the TCR library from RNA that was extracted from PBMCs. HTBI primers from iRepertoire and Arm-PCR of CDR3 regions yielded the TCR beta libraries. TCRdb itself ran the multiplex PCR reads through MiXCR, one entry per CDR3 protein. This sample has roughly 500,000 distinct CDR3 sequences, with 20% to 25% found just once. The sequencing used peripheral blood mononuclear cells (PBMCs), collected when the disease was refractory, from a patient treated with antithyroid drugs. The source of these receptors is a female donor with Graves disease.

There are many counts of this clonotype. This chain links TRBV27 with TRBJ1-5; D is undetermined. This CDR3 has 16 residues. Trimming removed 3 bases from V and 2 bases from J, with 14 bases in between. Germline CDR1 and CDR2: MNHEY and SMNVEV (reference sequence). DNA for the CDR3: TGTGCCAGCAGTTTTCTGGCAGGCGGTGGCAATCAGCCCCAGCATTTT. It codes for CASSFLAGGGNQPQHF.

This chain links TRBV29-1 with TRBJ1-2, with unresolved D. The CDR3 runs 14 residues. Deletions cut 7 bases from V and 4 bases from J, with 19 bases between. Germline V CDR1 and CDR2: SQVTM, ANQGSEA. CDR3 in DNA: TGCAGCGCTCTGCCGATCTCCACTACCTATGGCTACACCTTC. Its translation is CSALPISTTYGYTF.

This clonotype showed up many times. At one end, the junction sequence differs from germline, possibly due to a read error. The chain combines TRBV5-1 with TRBJ2-5; TRBD1 might be the D (6 bases). Per the germline V gene, CDR1 is SGHRS and CDR2 is YFSETQ. This CDR3 comprises 13 residues. CDR3 amino acids: CASSLLQGETQYF. The CDR3 nucleotides read TGTGCCAGCAGCCTCCTTCAGGGGGAGACCCAGTACTTC.

Only a few counts were recorded for this clonotype. The chain carries TRBV28 and TRBJ2-1; D not certain. The CDR3 totals 14 residues. V lost 3 bases and J 0 bases, leaving 6 bases between the germline ends. Germline V gene sequence: CDR1 MDHEN, CDR2 SYDVKM. The CDR3 coding sequence is TGTGCCAGCAGTTTGGGCTTCTCCTACAATGAGCAGTTCTTC. Protein: CASSLGFSYNEQFF. Drawing the rest from reference TRBV28 and TRBJ2-1, the complete variable domain is DVKVTQSSRYLVKRTGEKVFLECVQDMDHENMFWYRQDPGLGLRLIYFSYDVKMKEKGDIPEGYSVSREKKERFSLILESASTNQTSMYLCASSLGFSYNEQFFGPGTRLTVL.

This clonotype has only a few counts. This sequence joins TRBV5-1 and TRBJ2-7, with a tentative D call TRBD2 (7 bases). Germline V gene data show CDR1 as SGHRS and CDR2 as YFSETQ. CDR3 length: 16 residues. Trimming took off 4 bases at V and 0 bases at J, with 17 bases between the two ends. In DNA form, the CDR3 reads TGCGCCAGCAGCCCTCACGGGGGGCGAATCTCCTACGAGCAGTACTTC. Amino acid sequence: CASSPHGGRISYEQYF.

This clonotype has at least ten counts. The chain links TRBV7-8 to TRBJ2-2; a possible D gene is TRBD2 (5 bases). The V end lost 5 bases, the J end lost 8 bases, and 15 bases lay between the germline ends. The CDR3 contains 14 residues. The germline V gene has CDR1 SGHVS and CDR2 FQNEAQ. The CDR3 is CASSPEAAIGELFF. CDR3 bases: TGTGCCAGCAGCCCGGAGGCGGCTATTGGGGAGCTGTTTTTT. Using reference TRBV7-8 and TRBJ2-2 for the parts outside the CDR3, the full variable domain is GAGVSQSPRYKVAKRGQDVALRCDPISGHVSLFWYQQALGQGPEFLTYFQNEAQLDKSGLPSDRFFAERPEGSVSTLKIQRTQQEDSAVYLCASSPEAAIGELFFGEGSRLTVL.

The chain recombines TRBV6-2 or TRBV6-3 with TRBJ2-7; possible D gene TRBD1, 6 bases. The CDR3 totals 15 residues. CDR1 and CDR2 (germline): MNHEY, SVGEGT. Trimming pared 0 bases from V and 4 bases from J, leaving 13 bases between. The CDR3 protein is CASSYSPGESYEQYF. The CDR3 bases are TGTGCCAGCAGTTACTCCCCAGGGGAGTCATACGAGCAGTACTTC.

This clonotype was seen more than once but under ten times. The gene calls are TRBV15 and TRBJ1-6; D remains ambiguous. This CDR3 has 13 amino acids. Trimming took off 1 base at V and 5 bases at J, with 3 bases between the two ends. From germline, CDR1 is LNHNV and CDR2 YYDKDF (reference sequence). The DNA for the CDR3 is TGTGCCACCAGCAGAGTTGATAATTCACCCCTCCACTTT. Its protein is CATSRVDNSPLHF. The full variable domain, completed using reference TRBV15 and TRBJ1-6, is DAMVIQNPRYQVTQFGKPVTLSCSQTLNHNVMYWYQQKSSQAPKLLFHYYDKDFNNEADTPDNFQSRRPNTSFCFLDIRSPGLGDTAMYLCATSRVDNSPLHFGNGTRLTVT.

This chain links TRBV29-1 with TRBJ2-7; D not resolved. Deletions cut 1 base from V and 5 bases from J, with 9 bases between. CDR1 and CDR2 (germline): SQVTM, ANQGSEA. The CDR3 runs to 12 residues. This CDR3 is CSVEGNKDEQYF. Written as DNA, the CDR3 is TGCAGCGTTGAAGGTAACAAGGACGAGCAGTACTTC.

V is TRBV5-1 and J is TRBJ2-5, with D perhaps TRBD1 or TRBD2 (5 bases each). V was pared by 0 bases and J by 2 bases, with 8 bases between. This CDR3 is 14 amino acids long. CDR1 is SGHRS, CDR2 YFSETQ, per germline. The chain's CDR3 is CASSLEWGQETQYF. Written as DNA, the CDR3 is TGCGCCAGCAGCTTGGAGTGGGGGCAAGAGACCCAGTACTTC.

This clonotype has only a few counts. J is TRBJ1-3 and V is TRBV20-1; D is ambiguous. V lost 2 bases and J lost 0, with 20 bases in between. Looked up from germline, CDR1 is DFQATT and CDR2 is SNEGSKA (reference sequence). The CDR3 sequence is 18 residues long. The CDR3 sequence is CSARSAGGVLSSGNTIYF. The CDR3 DNA follows: TGCAGTGCTAGATCTGCAGGAGGCGTTCTTAGCTCTGGAAACACCATATATTTT.

This clonotype was recorded at least ten times. The chain carries TRBV15 and TRBJ1-4; D call uncertain. Trimming removed 0 bases from V and 8 bases from J, with 16 bases in between. The CDR3 loop spans 16 amino acids. Germline V CDR1 and CDR2: LNHNV, YYDKDF (reference sequence). CDR3 sequence (DNA): TGTGCCACCAGCAGAGATCGGGGTTCGGGAGGGGAAAAACTGTTTTTT. This encodes CATSRDRGSGGEKLFF.

CDR3 nucleotide sequence: TGTGCCAGCAGCCTAGCTGGAACAGGGCCCTATCAGCCCCAGCATTTT. Amino acid sequence: CASSLAGTGPYQPQHF. This chain joins TRBV3-1 and TRBJ1-5; tentative D call: TRBD1 (6 bases). The CDR3 has 16 amino acids. Germline V lookup: CDR1 LGHDT, CDR2 YNNKEL (reference sequence). With 4 bases removed from V and 5 bases from J, the gap between germline ends came to 18 bases.

This clonotype was counted a few times. The chain is built from TRBV5-1 and TRBJ2-3; D unclear. The CDR3 is 13 amino acids. CDR1 and CDR2 (germline): SGHRS, YFSETQ. Trimming removed 5 bases from V and 1 base from J, with 8 bases in between. DNA of the CDR3: TGCGCCAGCAGGCAGGTGGGCACAGATACGCAGTATTTT. This sequence encodes CASRQVGTDTQYF.

The chain joins TRBV9 to TRBJ2-5, with D hard to call. Germline CDR1 and CDR2: SGDLS and YYNGEE. The CDR3 covers 15 residues. V lost 0 bases and J 4 bases, leaving 13 bases between the germline ends. The CDR3 bases are TGTGCCAGCAGCGTAGAAGCCCGGTTAGCAGAGACCCAGTACTTC. Residues: CASSVEARLAETQYF.

The CDR3 nucleotides read TGTGCCAGCAGTTCACCCATTCGAGGGGGCTCCTACAATGAGCAGTTCTTC. Encoded protein: CASSSPIRGGSYNEQFF. V and J are TRBV27 and TRBJ2-1, with a possible D match to TRBD1 (6 bases). The CDR3 sequence is 17 residues long. The germline V gene has CDR1 MNHEY and CDR2 SMNVEV (reference sequence). Trimming cost V 4 bases and J 0 bases, with 16 bases left between them.

The V call is TRBV11-2, the J call TRBJ2-2; TRBD2 is a possible D gene (6 bases). The V end lost 1 base, the J end lost 5 bases, and 17 bases lay between the germline ends. Germline-derived CDR1 and CDR2 are SGHAT and FQNNGV. The CDR3 has 17 residues. Here the CDR3 reads CASSLGPSGRETGELFF. The CDR3 DNA is TGTGCCAGCAGCTTAGGTCCATCGGGACGGGAGACCGGGGAGCTGTTTTTT.

The V call is TRBV18, the J call TRBJ2-3; D gene uncertain. Trimming cost V 9 bases and J 7 bases, with 20 bases left between them. The length of the CDR3 is 14 residues. The germline gives CDR1 KGHSH, CDR2 LQKENI. Here the CDR3 reads CASSPLESGHTQYF. In DNA form, the CDR3 reads TGTGCCAGTTCCCCACTGGAGAGTGGGCATACGCAGTATTTT.

The V call is TRBV14, the J call TRBJ2-2; TRBD2 aligns across 10 bases. The germline V gene has CDR1 SGHDN and CDR2 FVKESK. The CDR3 sequence is 14 residues long. The junction had 3 bases not matched to a gene; V was cut back by 5 bases and J by 6 bases. This CDR3 is CASSSGTSAGELFF. CDR3 nucleotide sequence: TGTGCCAGCAGCTCCGGGACTAGCGCCGGGGAGCTGTTTTTT.

This clonotype has at least ten counts. This chain connects TRBV28 to TRBJ1-2, with 12 positions matching TRBD1. This CDR3 spans 16 amino acids. The junction had 8 bases not matched to a gene; V was cut back by 4 bases and J by 5 bases. The germline gives CDR1 MDHEN, CDR2 SYDVKM. CDR3 region: CASSSGQGATSYGYTF. CDR3 DNA: TGTGCCAGCAGTTCGGGACAGGGGGCGACCAGTTATGGCTACACCTTC.

Many counts were recorded for this clonotype. The chain is built from TRBV6-1 and TRBJ2-6; no clear D gene. The CDR3 loop spans 16 amino acids. CDR1 is MNHNS, CDR2 SASEGT, per germline. V lost 10 bases, J lost 2 bases, and 18 bases lay in between. CDR3 DNA sequence: TGTGCCACCCATCTGGCTTCCGGCGCTGGGGCCAACGTCCTGACTTTC. Encoded protein: CATHLASGAGANVLTF.

The chain joins TRBV28 to TRBJ2-4; D might be TRBD1 or TRBD2, each matching 5 bases. The germline V gene encodes CDR1 MDHEN and CDR2 SYDVKM. V was cut by 8 bases and J by 4 bases, with 24 bases left in between. The CDR3 spans 17 residues. CDR3 bases: TGTGCCAGCGGGGTGGGGCTTGGCCGATGGGGGAAAAACATTCAGTACTTC. Translated: CASGVGLGRWGKNIQYF. The full variable domain, its missing parts supplied by reference TRBV28 and TRBJ2-4, is DVKVTQSSRYLVKRTGEKVFLECVQDMDHENMFWYRQDPGLGLRLIYFSYDVKMKEKGDIPEGYSVSREKKERFSLILESASTNQTSMYLCASGVGLGRWGKNIQYFGAGTRLSVL.

This clonotype was detected ten times or more. V and J are TRBV28 and TRBJ2-2, with D perhaps matching TRBD2 (5 bases). The CDR3 runs 12 residues. Per the germline V gene, CDR1 is MDHEN and CDR2 is SYDVKM. The CDR3 spells CAEGRDTGELFF. The CDR3 DNA is TGTGCGGAAGGGCGGGACACCGGGGAGCTGTTTTTT. Full variable domain (remainder filled in from reference TRBV28 and TRBJ2-2): DVKVTQSSRYLVKRTGEKVFLECVQDMDHENMFWYRQDPGLGLRLIYFSYDVKMKEKGDIPEGYSVSREKKERFSLILESASTNQTSMYLCAEGRDTGELFFGEGSRLTVL.

A few counts support this clonotype. The V and J genes are TRBV5-1 and TRBJ2-7; 14 bases align to TRBD2. Germline CDR1 and CDR2: SGHRS and YFSETQ. The CDR3 totals 18 residues. V trimming: 7 bases; J trimming: 5 bases; junction bases outside the gene matches: 17. CDR3 sequence reads: CASSLRTSGRRDSHEQYF. The CDR3 DNA sequence: TGCGCCAGCTCACTTCGGACTAGCGGGAGGAGAGATTCGCACGAGCAGTACTTC.

V usage is TRBV20-1 and J usage is TRBJ1-5; D unclear. CDR3 length equals 12 residues. The germline CDR1 and CDR2 sequences are DFQATT and SNEGSKA (reference sequence). The V end lost 4 bases, the J end lost 5 bases, and 9 bases lay between the germline ends. In DNA, the CDR3 is TGCAGTGCTACCAGCGGCGATCAGCCCCAGCATTTT. Translating gives CSATSGDQPQHF.

This chain connects TRBV9 to TRBJ2-2; D possibly matches TRBD1 or TRBD2 (5 bases each). V was shortened by 2 bases and J by 8 bases, with 7 bases between the two germline ends. Germline V CDR1 and CDR2: SGDLS, YYNGEE. The CDR3 loop spans 12 amino acids. The CDR3 sequence: CASSVGDGELFF. CDR3 coding DNA: TGTGCCAGCAGCGTGGGGGATGGGGAGCTGTTTTTT.

There are a few counts of this clonotype. The V and J genes are TRBV6-1 and TRBJ2-7; D is uncertain. This CDR3 contains 11 residues. Trimming removed 5 bases from V and 7 bases from J, with 9 bases in between. The germline CDR1 and CDR2 sequences are MNHNS and SASEGT. In DNA form, the CDR3 reads TGTGCCAGCAGTAAGAAGGGAGAGCAGTACTTC. Encoded protein: CASSKKGEQYF.

The rearrangement links TRBV29-1 to TRBJ1-2; tentatively, D is TRBD1 (5 bases). CDR3 length: 13 residues. Per germline, CDR1 SQVTM and CDR2 ANQGSEA. V lost 5 bases, J lost 4 bases, and 14 bases lay in between. The CDR3 loop is CSVSGGGSYGYTF. Written as DNA, the CDR3 is TGCAGCGTTTCCGGCGGGGGATCCTATGGCTACACCTTC.

This clonotype was counted ten times or more. The V gene is TRBV11-3, the J gene TRBJ2-7, with TRBD1 identical over 7 bases. This CDR3 region has 15 residues. J was trimmed by 0 bases and V by 5 bases; bases with no gene match: 7. Looked up from germline, CDR1 is SGHNT and CDR2 is YENEEA. In DNA, the CDR3 is TGTGCCAGCAGCCTGGGGACAGTGAGCTCCTACGAGCAGTACTTC. This gives the protein CASSLGTVSSYEQYF.

This clonotype was detected only once. The chain employs TRBV6-4 and TRBJ1-6; possibly TRBD1 for D (6 bases). Germline V gives CDR1 MRHNA, CDR2 SNTAGT. The CDR3 runs to 16 residues. The V and J ends lost 0 bases and 9 bases respectively, with 15 bases between them. The CDR3 reads CASSDSKTGRGSPLHF. Here the CDR3 DNA reads TGTGCCAGCAGTGACTCGAAAACAGGGCGGGGTTCACCCCTCCACTTT.

The rearrangement uses TRBV28 and TRBJ2-1, with 10 bases that match TRBD2. Germline CDR1 reads MDHEN; CDR2 reads SYDVKM. CDR3 length equals 17 residues. J lost 1 base, V lost 3 bases, and 6 bases had no gene match. The CDR3 bases are TGTGCCAGCAGTTTCGTGGGGACTAGCGTATCCTACAATGAGCAGTTCTTC. Translating it yields CASSFVGTSVSYNEQFF.